These T cell receptor beta chains were read from a single sample in a study of blood T cell repertoires in COVID-19. Sequenced by immunoSEQ multiplex PCR; TCRdb stores in-frame clones only, minus some. The data hold roughly 300,000 clones, with around four fifths observed a single time. The sequencing input was peripheral blood. The source is a woman in her 50s with acute or convalescent COVID-19. The CDR3 runs from the conserved cysteine through the conserved F or W. Fields, in order: D gene, J gene, CDR3 length, clone size, V gene, CDR3 DNA, CDR3 protein. A D gene is named only where the DNA matches it firmly. Not every row has a clone size; where given, it reads once, few, many or a size class.

>TRBD1|TRBJ1-1|14|NA|TRBV5-1
TGCGCCAGCAGCTCAGACAGGGGGAACACTGAAGCTTTCTTT
CASSSDRGNTEAFF
>NA|TRBJ2-1|15|few|TRBV30
TGTGCCTGGAGTCGCTTAGCGCGAGCCTACAATGAGCAGTTCTTC
CAWSRLARAYNEQFF
>NA|TRBJ2-6|17|NA|TRBV5-1
TGCGCCAGCAGCTTGGCCGCGGGTTTCTCTGGGGCCAACGTCCTGACTTTC
CASSLAAGFSGANVLTF
>NA|TRBJ1-4|11|NA|TRBV19
TGTGCCAGTAGTAGCGGGGAAAAACTGTTTTTT
CASSSGEKLFF
>TRBD2|TRBJ2-5|16|NA|TRBV9
TGTGCCAGCAGCTTATTTGGACTAGCGGGAGGAGAGACCCAGTACTTC
CASSLFGLAGGETQYF
>NA|TRBJ1-4|13|NA|TRBV14
TGTGCCAGCAGCCAACAGGTTGGGGAAAAACTGTTTTTT
CASSQQVGEKLFF
>NA|TRBJ1-5|16|NA|TRBV27
TGTGCCAGCAGTCTCCGAGGGGGGGCAGGCAATCAGCCCCAGCATTTT
CASSLRGGAGNQPQHF
>NA|TRBJ2-6|17|NA|TRBV11-2
TGTGCCAGCAGGGGAAACGAGGGGGTCCCTGGGGCCAACGTCCTGACTTTC
CASRGNEGVPGANVLTF
>NA|TRBJ1-2|15|once|TRBV7-8
TGTGCCAGCAGTTCTAGGGGTGGGGGCGACTATGGCTACACCTTC
CASSSRGGGDYGYTF
>TRBD1|TRBJ2-1|11|NA|TRBV12-3/TRBV12-4
TGTGCCAGCAGGCCCCGGGACAGGCAGTTCTTC
CASRPRDRQFF
>NA|TRBJ1-1|13|once|TRBV27
TGTGCCAGCAGTTTCCCGGGAGGGACTGAAGCTTTCTTT
CASSFPGGTEAFF
>NA|TRBJ2-6|15|NA|TRBV5-1
TGCGCCAGCAGCCTACAGGCCCTTGAGGCCAACGTCCTGACTTTC
CASSLQALEANVLTF
>TRBD1|TRBJ2-5|13|NA|TRBV10-2
TGCGCCAGCCTTGGGACAGGGCAAGAGACCCAGTACTTC
CASLGTGQETQYF
>NA|TRBJ2-3|15|NA|TRBV15
TGTGCCACCAGCAGAGGACTCCAGTTCACAGATACGCAGTATTTT
CATSRGLQFTDTQYF
>NA|TRBJ1-1|13|NA|TRBV5-1
TGCGCCAGCACTCCTGACAGGTACACTGAAGCTTTCTTT
CASTPDRYTEAFF
>TRBD1|TRBJ1-2|13|NA|TRBV7-9
TGTGCCAGCAGTCCTGGACAGGGACTAGGCTACACCTTC
CASSPGQGLGYTF
>NA|TRBJ1-2|12|few|TRBV7-9
TGTGCCAGCAGCTCACAGGGTGATGGCTACACCTTC
CASSSQGDGYTF
>TRBD1|TRBJ1-2|13|NA|TRBV30
TGTGCCTGGAGCCCGGGACAGGGGACTGGCTACACCTTC
CAWSPGQGTGYTF
>NA|TRBJ2-5|11|NA|TRBV6-6
TGTGCCAGCAGTTACCCGGAGACCCAGTACTTC
CASSYPETQYF
>TRBD1|TRBJ1-2|13|NA|TRBV12-5
TGTGCTAGTGGTTCCCTCAGGGGGTCTGGCTACACCTTC
CASGSLRGSGYTF
>TRBD1|TRBJ1-4|15|NA|TRBV7-9
TGTGCCAGCAGCTTTGGGACAGCGGTAAATGAAAAACTGTTTTTT
CASSFGTAVNEKLFF
>TRBD2|TRBJ2-3|15|NA|TRBV19
TGTGCCAGTAGTCCTCAGCGGGAGGCCACAGATACGCAGTATTTT
CASSPQREATDTQYF
>NA|TRBJ2-3|15|NA|TRBV5-1
TGCGCCAGCAGCCCCGAAGCGGACAGCACAGATACGCAGTATTTT
CASSPEADSTDTQYF
>NA|TRBJ2-1|16|NA|TRBV12-2
TGTGCAAGTCGCTTCGTGCTAGCGGGGGCCGCCAATGAGCAGTTCTTC
CASRFVLAGAANEQFF
>TRBD2|TRBJ2-2|15|once|TRBV5-1
TGCGCCAGCAGCTTACTAGCGGGGGATAGCGGGGAGCTGTTTTTT
CASSLLAGDSGELFF
>TRBD2|TRBJ2-5|15|NA|TRBV5-4
TGTGCCAGCAGCTCCATGCTAGCGGGGCAAGAGACCCAGTACTTC
CASSSMLAGQETQYF
>TRBD2|TRBJ2-1|16|NA|TRBV18
TGTGCCAGCTCACCACCCGGGACTAGTACGGCCGGGGAGCAGTTCTTC
CASSPPGTSTAGEQFF
>NA|TRBJ1-2|13|NA|TRBV7-8
TGTGCCAGCAGCCTAAGCAGGGATGGTGGCTACACCTTC
CASSLSRDGGYTF
>TRBD1|TRBJ1-2|16|NA|TRBV7-2
TGTGCCAGCAGCGCCACCTGGACCCAGGGGGCTTATGGCTACACCTTC
CASSATWTQGAYGYTF
>NA|TRBJ1-2|13|NA|TRBV5-6
TGTGCCAGCAGATCCCGTGAGGGTGGTGGCTACACCTTC
CASRSREGGGYTF
>NA|TRBJ2-2|13|NA|TRBV19
TGTGCCAGTAGTATGACAGTTACCGGGGAGCTGTTTTTT
CASSMTVTGELFF